The 17 T cell receptor beta chains below all came from one sample that was sequenced in a study of T-cell reconstitution after alpha-beta-depleted transplantation in children. Unique molecular identifiers were used to barcode this TCRbeta library. TCRdb itself ran the PCR reads through MiXCR, one entry per CDR3 protein. The sample contains roughly 670,000 distinct CDR3 sequences, less than 15% of which appear only once. The sequenced sample was PBMCs, obtained before TCRalphabeta/CD19-depleted stem cell transplant. All receptors derive from a girl aged 2-9 years with congenital amegakaryocytic thrombocytopenia, due to receive a stem cell transplant.

This clonotype came up a few times. V is TRBV5-1 and J is TRBJ2-3; 9 bases agree with TRBD2. The CDR3 loop spans 14 amino acids. Germline CDR1 and CDR2: SGHRS and YFSETQ. V lost 4 bases and J lost 4; bases outside the gene matches: 4. The DNA of the CDR3 is TGCGCCAGCAGCCCTAGCGGGGTGTCAGATACGCAGTATTTT. This sequence encodes CASSPSGVSDTQYF.

This clonotype was seen more than once but under ten times. The rearrangement uses TRBV5-1 and TRBJ1-1, with D possibly TRBD1 on 5 matching bases. CDR3 size: 15 residues. Trimming removed 4 bases at V and 2 bases at J, with 15 bases between. CDR1 is SGHRS, CDR2 YFSETQ, per germline. The CDR3 region is CASSPRGIFNTEAFF. CDR3 nucleotide sequence: TGCGCCAGCAGCCCGCGGGGGATTTTTAACACTGAAGCTTTCTTT.

The genes are TRBV2 and TRBJ2-2; the D is unclear. Germline V gene data show CDR1 as SNHLY and CDR2 as FYNNEI. The CDR3 is 12 residues long. The V end was cut by 6 bases, the J end by 6 bases, with 8 bases between. CDR3 coding DNA: TGTGCCAGCAGGGTCTGGGCCGGGGAGCTGTTTTTT. It translates to CASRVWAGELFF.

The chain joins TRBV6-5 to TRBJ2-3; the D gene is possibly TRBD2 (6 bases). The germline V and J ends were trimmed by 5 bases and 5 bases, with 11 bases remaining between them. The CDR3 has 13 amino acids. Germline CDR1 and CDR2: MNHEY and SVGAGI. CDR3 DNA: TGTGCCAGCAGTCACCCGGGACTAGATACGCAGTATTTT. The encoded protein is CASSHPGLDTQYF.

The chain links TRBV20-1 to TRBJ2-1; 11 nucleotides line up with TRBD2. Trimming cost V 5 bases and J 10 bases; bases outside gene matches: 13. Germline CDR1 DFQATT, CDR2 SNEGSKA (reference sequence). The CDR3 has 15 residues. The CDR3 sequence is CSAGGLAGGTDEQFF. The CDR3 DNA sequence: TGCAGTGCTGGAGGGCTAGCGGGAGGAACGGACGAGCAGTTCTTC.

This clonotype was observed a few times. V and J are TRBV5-1 and TRBJ2-3, with 8 bases identical to TRBD2. V shed 4 bases, J shed 5 bases, and the junction held 9 bases outside the gene matches. The CDR3 runs 15 residues. Germline values: CDR1 SGHRS, CDR2 YFSETQ. CDR3 in DNA: TGCGCCAGCAGCCCCAGCGCGGGAGGACTAGATACGCAGTATTTT. Protein product: CASSPSAGGLDTQYF.

The rearrangement links TRBV12-5 to TRBJ2-7, with D perhaps matching TRBD2 (5 bases). The germline gives CDR1 LGHNT, CDR2 FRNRAP. This CDR3 contains 16 residues. V lost 1 base and J lost 2, with 15 bases in between. CDR3 DNA sequence: TGTGCTAGTGGTTTGGCAGTTAGCAGAGGGACCTACGAGCAGTACTTC. Its translation is CASGLAVSRGTYEQYF. The full variable domain, with the rest looked up from reference TRBV12-5 and TRBJ2-7, is DARVTQTPRHKVTEMGQEVTMRCQPILGHNTVFWYRQTMMQGLELLAYFRNRAPLDDSGMPKDRFSAEMPDATLATLKIQPSEPRDSAVYFCASGLAVSRGTYEQYFGPGTRLTVT.

This clonotype was observed a handful of times. The rearrangement uses TRBV20-1 and TRBJ2-5; TRBD2 agrees at 14 bases. The germline V gene encodes CDR1 DFQATT and CDR2 SNEGSKA (reference sequence). J gave up 2 bases and V 0 bases, and 2 bases lay outside the gene matches. This CDR3 has 16 residues. CDR3 in DNA: TGCAGTGCTAGAGATCGACTAGCGGGAGGGCAAGAGACCCAGTACTTC. It encodes CSARDRLAGGQETQYF.

This clonotype has ten or more counts. V usage is TRBV20-1 and J usage is TRBJ1-5; D is undetermined. Deletions cut 0 bases from V and 6 bases from J, with 18 bases between. This CDR3 has 16 amino acids. Germline CDR1 is DFQATT and CDR2 is SNEGSKA (reference sequence). CDR3 nucleotides: TGCAGTGCTAGAGACAGTGGCCTTGGTGGTACTCAGCCCCAGCATTTT. Protein: CSARDSGLGGTQPQHF.

This clonotype has only a few counts. The chain has TRBV20-1 and TRBJ2-1, with 12 nucleotides matching TRBD2. The CDR3 contains 18 residues. V trimming: 7 bases; J trimming: 4 bases; junction bases outside the gene matches: 17. Germline V lookup: CDR1 DFQATT, CDR2 SNEGSKA (reference sequence). CDR3 region: CSVSQGKTGTSGYNEQFF. CDR3 DNA sequence: TGCAGTGTCTCACAGGGGAAGACCGGGACTAGCGGGTACAATGAGCAGTTCTTC.

This clonotype was counted at least ten times. The rearrangement joins TRBV28 to TRBJ2-5, with TRBD2 identical over 12 bases. The CDR3 has 17 residues. Trimming removed 0 bases from V and 2 bases from J; junction bases left unmatched: 4. Germline assignment: CDR1 MDHEN and CDR2 SYDVKM. The CDR3 DNA follows: TGTGCCAGCAGTTTATGGGCGACTAGCGGGAGTCAAGAGACCCAGTACTTC. Its protein is CASSLWATSGSQETQYF.

V and J are TRBV10-3 and TRBJ2-5, with TRBD2 identical over 7 bases. CDR1 and CDR2 from the germline V gene are ENHRY and SYGVKD. V gave up 8 bases and J gave up 2 bases; unmatched junction bases: 5. The CDR3 loop spans 13 amino acids. Written as DNA, the CDR3 is TGTGCCATCGGGACTACCCATCAAGAGACCCAGTACTTC. Its translation: CAIGTTHQETQYF.

The sample holds a few counts of this clonotype. V usage is TRBV5-1 and J usage is TRBJ2-1; D gene uncertain. The V and J ends lost 3 bases and 7 bases respectively, with 11 bases between them. CDR3 length: 13 residues. The germline V gene encodes CDR1 SGHRS and CDR2 YFSETQ. CDR3 in DNA: TGCGCCAGCAGCTCAACAGACCTTAATGAGCAGTTCTTC. Residues: CASSSTDLNEQFF.

This clonotype was seen a few times. V and J are TRBV7-8 and TRBJ1-1, with D maybe TRBD1 (5 bases). The germline V gene has CDR1 SGHVS and CDR2 FQNEAQ. Trimming stripped 5 bases from V and 3 bases from J, with 16 bases between. The CDR3 spans 15 residues. The chain's CDR3 is CASSPTRDGDTEAFF. CDR3 in DNA: TGTGCCAGCAGCCCTACCAGGGATGGAGACACTGAAGCTTTCTTT.

This clonotype was observed at least ten times. This chain uses TRBV5-1 with TRBJ2-1, with TRBD1 matching over 10 bases. Losses at the gene ends were 0 bases for V and 6 bases for J; bases not matched to a gene: 3. Germline V gene lookup returns CDR1 SGHRS and CDR2 YFSETQ. The CDR3 consists of 15 residues. In nucleotides, the CDR3 is TGCGCCAGCAGCTTGGCTGGACAGGGGGTCAATGAGCAGTTCTTC. The encoded protein is CASSLAGQGVNEQFF.

This clonotype came up many times. The V gene is TRBV5-1, the J gene TRBJ2-1; tentative D call: TRBD1 (6 bases). The V and J ends lost 2 bases and 6 bases respectively, with 9 bases between them. The CDR3 totals 13 residues. Germline V lookup: CDR1 SGHRS, CDR2 YFSETQ. The CDR3, as DNA: TGCGCCAGCAGCTTTGCGACAGGCAATGAGCAGTTCTTC. Translating it yields CASSFATGNEQFF.

This clonotype came up a few times. The V and J genes are TRBV7-8 and TRBJ2-2; D perhaps matches TRBD2 (6 bases). The CDR3 has 12 residues. Trimming pared 8 bases from V and 4 bases from J, leaving 8 bases between. Germline V gene sequence: CDR1 SGHVS, CDR2 FQNEAQ. The CDR3 DNA reads as TGTGCCAGCCAGCGGGTCACCGGGGAGCTGTTTTTT. It translates to CASQRVTGELFF.